Listed below are T cell receptor beta chains from one sample, sequenced in a study of regulatory T cells in long-lasting Graves disease. TCRdb recomputed calls from the multiplex PCR reads with MiXCR, one row per CDR3 protein. The table records hundreds of thousands of distinct CDR3 sequences, around 15% of them present only once. These data were also filed under a second study, of T cells in Graves' hyperthyroidism and ophthalmopathy.

Sequences were derived from peripheral blood mononuclear cells (PBMCs), sampled at new diagnosis, from a patient treated with antithyroid drugs. These receptor sequences come from a woman aged 25 to 39 with Graves disease. Each CDR3 is given with its conserved first and last residue. A D gene is named only where the DNA matches it firmly. For some rows the clone size is stated as once, few or many, or as a class when expanded; others skip it.

D,size,length,J,V,CDR3,DNA
NA,many,14,TRBJ2-1,TRBV12-3/TRBV12-4,CASSWDIGYNEQFF,TGTGCCAGCAGTTGGGACATAGGGTACAATGAGCAGTTCTTC
TRBD1,few,16,TRBJ2-7,TRBV6-5,CASSYSTATGGYEQYF,TGTGCCAGCAGTTACTCGACCGCGACAGGGGGCTACGAGCAGTACTTC
NA,NA,12,TRBJ1-2,TRBV30,CAWTPGIGGYTF,TGTGCCTGGACCCCAGGGATCGGTGGCTACACCTTC
TRBD1,many,16,TRBJ2-7,TRBV7-2,CASSWAPRTGGGEQYF,TGTGCCAGCAGCTGGGCACCTCGGACAGGGGGCGGCGAGCAGTACTTC
TRBD1,many,15,TRBJ1-2,TRBV5-6,CASSFGQGGGSGYTF,TGTGCCAGCAGCTTCGGACAGGGAGGCGGTAGCGGCTACACCTTC
NA,NA,13,TRBJ1-1,TRBV20-1,CSARRPGNTEAFF,TGCAGTGCTAGAAGGCCCGGGAACACTGAAGCTTTCTTT
TRBD1,few,15,TRBJ2-4,TRBV12-3/TRBV12-4,CASSLTGTVKNIQYF,TGTGCCAGCAGCCTAACCGGGACAGTTAAAAACATTCAGTACTTC
NA,NA,15,TRBJ1-5,TRBV6-2/TRBV6-3,CACGRLLYSNQPQHF,TGTGCCTGCGGAAGACTTTTGTATAGCAATCAGCCCCAGCATTTT
TRBD2,NA,16,TRBJ2-1,TRBV5-1,CASSPTSGRAINEQFF,TGCGCCAGCAGCCCGACTAGCGGGAGGGCCATCAATGAGCAGTTCTTC
NA,NA,13,TRBJ2-7,TRBV15,CATTDSNSYEQYF,TGTGCCACAACAGACAGTAACTCCTACGAGCAGTACTTC
TRBD2,many,17,TRBJ2-5,TRBV28,CASLGTSGSSYQETQYF,TGTGCCAGTCTCGGGACTAGCGGGAGCTCGTACCAAGAGACCCAGTACTTC
TRBD2,many,15,TRBJ2-3,TRBV20-1,CSAREEREAPDTQYF,TGCAGTGCTAGAGAGGAGCGGGAGGCTCCAGATACGCAGTATTTT
NA,NA,16,TRBJ1-3,TRBV19,CASSFGRPQTGNTIYF,TGTGCCAGTAGTTTCGGACGTCCCCAGACTGGAAACACCATATATTTT
NA,NA,13,TRBJ1-3,TRBV20-1,CSAKGQYENTIYF,TGCAGTGCAAAGGGACAATACGAAAACACCATATATTTT
TRBD2,many,14,TRBJ2-7,TRBV25-1,CASSETGGAYEQYF,TGTGCCAGCAGTGAAACTGGGGGGGCCTACGAGCAGTACTTC
NA,many,15,TRBJ1-1,TRBV19,CASSTGKNVNTEAFF,TGTGCCAGTAGTACAGGGAAGAACGTGAACACTGAAGCTTTCTTT
TRBD2,few,13,TRBJ2-1,TRBV19,CASSLGAGVEQFF,TGTGCCAGTAGTCTCGGCGCGGGAGTTGAGCAGTTCTTC
NA,NA,13,TRBJ1-2,TRBV7-9,CASGGLLNYGYTF,TGTGCCAGCGGCGGACTGCTTAACTATGGCTACACCTTC
TRBD1,few,15,TRBJ1-6,TRBV6-4,CASRDLTGDYSPLHF,TGTGCCAGCAGAGACCTTACAGGGGACTATTCACCCCTCCACTTT
NA,many,13,TRBJ2-7,TRBV7-3,CASSPDIAYEQYF,TGTGCCAGCAGCCCGGACATAGCCTACGAGCAGTACTTC
NA,many,14,TRBJ2-3,TRBV7-9,CASSLVTGTDTQYF,TGTGCCAGCAGCTTAGTCACAGGCACAGATACGCAGTATTTT
NA,many,15,TRBJ2-7,TRBV28,CASRVSGASSYEQYF,TGTGCCAGCAGGGTTTCGGGGGCGAGCTCCTACGAGCAGTACTTC
TRBD1,NA,15,TRBJ2-7,TRBV11-2,CASSFGSGTGHEQYF,TGTGCCAGCAGCTTTGGTTCCGGGACAGGGCACGAGCAGTACTTC
NA,many,15,TRBJ2-3,TRBV2,CASSYTEPSTDTQYF,TGTGCCAGCAGTTATACAGAACCTAGCACAGATACGCAGTATTTT
TRBD1,NA,17,TRBJ1-2,TRBV7-3,CASSLRDRGKVQDGYTF,TGTGCCAGCAGCCTCCGGGACAGGGGGAAGGTTCAGGATGGCTACACCTTC
NA,few,16,TRBJ2-4,TRBV12-3/TRBV12-4,CASSQRGLEAKNIQYF,TGTGCCAGCAGTCAAAGAGGACTCGAGGCCAAAAACATTCAGTACTTC
NA,NA,14,TRBJ1-4,TRBV7-9,CASSSRALDEKLFF,TGTGCCAGCAGCTCGAGGGCCCTGGATGAAAAACTGTTTTTT
NA,many,13,TRBJ2-1,TRBV5-1,CASSTGVYNEQFF,TGCGCCAGCAGCACCGGGGTATACAATGAGCAGTTCTTC
TRBD2,few,17,TRBJ2-7,TRBV5-1,CASSQDRKASGSFEQYF,TGCGCCAGCAGCCAGGACAGGAAGGCTAGCGGGAGTTTCGAGCAGTACTTC
TRBD1,NA,15,TRBJ1-1,TRBV5-1,CASSFNRGGSSEAFF,TGCGCCAGCAGCTTCAACAGGGGAGGAAGCTCTGAAGCTTTCTTT
NA,many,13,TRBJ2-7,TRBV28,CASSLFQAYEQYF,TGTGCCAGCAGTTTATTTCAAGCCTACGAGCAGTACTTC
NA,NA,15,TRBJ2-4,TRBV19,CASRGWSSGKNIQYF,TGTGCCAGTAGGGGTTGGAGTAGTGGCAAAAACATTCAGTACTTC
NA,many,15,TRBJ2-7,TRBV3-1,CASSSVVGIAGEQYF,TGTGCCAGCAGCAGCGTTGTTGGGATCGCGGGGGAGCAGTACTTC
TRBD1,few,15,TRBJ1-2,TRBV18,CASSPASGTDYGYTF,TGTGCCAGCTCCCCTGCTTCCGGGACAGACTATGGCTACACCTTC
TRBD2,NA,17,TRBJ2-3,TRBV5-1,CASSPTVGGSATDTQYF,TGCGCCAGCAGCCCGACCGTGGGGGGGAGTGCCACAGATACGCAGTATTTT
NA,many,13,TRBJ2-7,TRBV5-4,CASSLTGKGEQYF,TGTGCCAGCAGCTTGACAGGAAAGGGCGAGCAGTACTTC
TRBD2,many,14,TRBJ2-1,TRBV2,CASKAGSSYNEQFF,TGTGCCAGCAAAGCGGGGAGCTCCTACAATGAGCAGTTCTTC
TRBD1,NA,15,TRBJ1-3,TRBV7-8,CASSFGTGFGNTIYF,TGTGCCAGCAGCTTCGGGACAGGGTTTGGAAACACCATATATTTT
NA,NA,13,TRBJ1-2,TRBV6-9,CASSYQLNYGYTF,TGTGCCAGCAGTTACCAGCTGAACTATGGCTACACCTTC
NA,many,12,TRBJ1-1,TRBV13,CASGTPGDGAFF,TGTGCCAGCGGCACTCCCGGGGACGGAGCTTTCTTT
NA,NA,14,TRBJ2-2,TRBV7-9,CASSHGMETGELFF,TGTGCCAGCAGCCACGGAATGGAGACCGGGGAGCTGTTTTTT
TRBD2,few,17,TRBJ2-3,TRBV12-3/TRBV12-4,CASSRVRRGALTDTQYF,TGTGCCAGCAGCCGGGTGCGGCGGGGGGCCCTCACAGATACGCAGTATTTT
NA,many,13,TRBJ1-5,TRBV7-9,CASSGTTNQPQHF,TGTGCCAGCAGCGGGACAACTAATCAGCCCCAGCATTTT
NA,many,15,TRBJ2-7,TRBV10-3,CATRTGASSPYEQYF,TGTGCCACGAGAACGGGGGCTAGCAGTCCCTACGAGCAGTACTTC
NA,many,15,TRBJ1-4,TRBV24-1,CATSDGRGGGEKLFF,TGTGCCACCAGTGATGGGAGGGGAGGAGGCGAAAAACTGTTTTTT
NA,many,16,TRBJ2-7,TRBV20-1,CSARSPQEGQSYEQYF,TGCAGTGCTAGAAGCCCGCAGGAAGGACAGTCCTACGAGCAGTACTTC
NA,NA,15,TRBJ2-5,TRBV3-1,CASSQHTARAETQYF,TGTGCCAGCAGCCAACATACAGCCCGAGCGGAGACCCAGTACTTC
TRBD1,many,14,TRBJ2-1,TRBV6-9,CASSYPGQGDEQFF,TGTGCCAGCAGTTACCCTGGACAGGGGGATGAGCAGTTCTTC
NA,few,15,TRBJ2-1,TRBV19,CASASLGLLYNEQFF,TGTGCCAGTGCCTCTCTAGGGCTCCTTTACAATGAGCAGTTCTTC
NA,few,13,TRBJ2-5,TRBV20-1,CSASSGGRETQYF,TGCAGTGCTAGCTCCGGGGGACGGGAGACCCAGTACTTC
NA,NA,12,TRBJ2-3,TRBV15,CATSDTTGTQYF,TGTGCCACCAGCGATACAACGGGTACGCAGTATTTT
TRBD1,NA,15,TRBJ2-7,TRBV5-1,CASSPTAGTVYEQYF,TGCGCCAGCAGCCCAACCGCCGGGACAGTCTACGAGCAGTACTTC
NA,NA,16,TRBJ1-5,TRBV28,CASSLLGVGPDQPQHF,TGTGCCAGCAGTTTACTTGGGGTGGGCCCGGATCAGCCCCAGCATTTT
NA,few,13,TRBJ2-3,TRBV20-1,CSAILRPTDTQYF,TGCAGTGCTATATTACGTCCCACAGATACGCAGTATTTT
TRBD1,few,16,TRBJ2-2,TRBV10-3,CAISESGQGNTGELFF,TGTGCCATCAGTGAGTCGGGACAGGGAAACACCGGGGAGCTGTTTTTT
NA,few,18,TRBJ1-3,TRBV2,CASSDQRWGGGSGNTIYF,TGTGCCAGCAGTGACCAACGTTGGGGGGGAGGTTCTGGAAACACCATATATTTT
NA,many,13,TRBJ2-1,TRBV24-1,CATQRQRDNEQFF,TGTGCCACCCAAAGGCAAAGGGATAATGAGCAGTTCTTC
TRBD2,many,15,TRBJ2-7,TRBV20-1,CSARELAGNPYEQYF,TGCAGTGCTAGAGAGCTAGCGGGAAACCCCTACGAGCAGTACTTC
NA,NA,15,TRBJ1-2,TRBV4-1,CASSQEYRASYGYTF,TGCGCCAGCAGCCAAGAATACAGGGCCTCCTATGGCTACACCTTC